These 8 T cell receptor beta chains originate from one sample sequenced in a study of blood T cell repertoires in COVID-19. Libraries were prepared by immunoSEQ multiplex PCR; TCRdb keeps only in-frame clonotypes and omits some of them. The table includes about 400,000 clones, approximately 91% detected once. Sequenced sample: PBMCs or T cells enriched from blood (not recorded which). The receptors derive from a woman aged 40 to 55 with acute COVID-19.

The chain joins TRBV5-4 to TRBJ1-1, with unresolved D. Germline-derived CDR1 and CDR2 are SGHNT and YYREEE (reference sequence). Between the trimmed V and J ends, which lost 2 bases and 2 bases, there was a span of 10 bases. The CDR3 loop spans 14 amino acids. The CDR3 reads CASSFREGNTEAFF. In nucleotides, the CDR3 is TGTGCCAGCAGCTTTCGAGAGGGAAACACTGAAGCTTTCTTT.

The CDR3 protein is CASSSRTGVLLNTGELFF. CDR3 DNA sequence: TGCGCCAGCAGCTCGAGGACAGGGGTCCTATTGAACACCGGGGAGCTGTTTTTT. V gene TRBV5-1 combines with J gene TRBJ2-2; 9 nucleotides line up with TRBD1. After removal of 3 bases from V and 1 base from J, the junction contained 10 bases not matched to a gene. This CDR3 is built from 18 residues. The germline V gene encodes CDR1 SGHRS and CDR2 YFSETQ.

The genes are TRBV5-4 and TRBJ2-7; 9 bases align to TRBD1. V shed 0 bases, J shed 1 base, and the junction held 2 bases outside the gene matches. The CDR3 totals 15 residues. Germline lookup yields CDR1 SGHNT and CDR2 YYREEE (reference sequence). For the CDR3, the DNA is TGTGCCAGCAGCTTGGCGGGACAGGGTTCCTACGAGCAGTACTTC. This gives the protein CASSLAGQGSYEQYF.

The rearrangement joins TRBV6-1 to TRBJ2-1; D possibly corresponds to TRBD1 (5 bases). This CDR3 has 12 residues. Trimming left V 2 bases short and J 11 bases short, with 10 bases between. Germline CDR1 MNHNS, CDR2 SASEGT. The CDR3 sequence: CASSELGPKQFF. CDR3 sequence (DNA): TGTGCCAGCAGTGAATTGGGGCCAAAGCAGTTCTTC.

This clone showed up just once. The chain combines TRBV6-6 with TRBJ2-7; the D is unclear. V dropped 2 bases and J dropped 2 bases, with 13 bases sitting between them. CDR1 MNHNY and CDR2 SVGAGI come from the germline V gene (reference sequence). This CDR3 comprises 15 residues. This chain's CDR3 is CASSYPAGRPYEQYF. The DNA for the CDR3 is TGTGCCAGCAGTTACCCGGCAGGTAGGCCCTACGAGCAGTACTTC.

V usage is TRBV7-9 and J usage is TRBJ1-1, with 11 bases matching TRBD1. This CDR3 contains 15 residues. Germline-derived CDR1 and CDR2 are SEHNR and FQNEAQ (reference sequence). The J segment lost 5 bases and the V segment lost 4 bases, leaving 6 bases of the junction unmatched. CDR3: CASSSGQGAWTEAFF. The CDR3 bases are TGTGCCAGCAGCTCAGGACAGGGGGCGTGGACTGAAGCTTTCTTT.

V is TRBV30 and J is TRBJ1-4, with TRBD1 matching over 7 bases. Germline V gives CDR1 GTSNPN, CDR2 SVGIG (reference sequence). Trimming at V came to 2 bases and at J to 6 bases, leaving 9 bases not matched to a gene. This CDR3 contains 15 residues. The CDR3 nucleotides read TGTGCCTGGAGTCCTGTCAGGGGGGAACATGAAAAACTGTTTTTT. It yields the protein CAWSPVRGEHEKLFF.

The CDR3 DNA is TGTGCCAGCAGCTTGGCCGTGGGGCCTGGAAACACCATATATTTT. This gives the protein CASSLAVGPGNTIYF. This chain uses TRBV5-6 with TRBJ1-3, with D perhaps matching TRBD1 (5 bases). The CDR3 is 15 residues long. Between the trimmed V and J ends, which lost 0 bases and 2 bases, there was a span of 9 bases. The germline V gene encodes CDR1 SGHDT and CDR2 YYEEEE. Using reference TRBV5-6 and TRBJ1-3 for the parts outside the CDR3, the full variable domain is DAGVTQSPTHLIKTRGQQVTLRCSPKSGHDTVSWYQQALGQGPQFIFQYYEEEERQRGNFPDRFSGHQFPNYSSELNVNALLLGDSALYLCASSLAVGPGNTIYFGEGSWLTVV.